Sequencing of this T cell receptor (beta chain) was carried out in a study of T cell responses to AZD1222 COVID-19 vaccine. Findings of the study overall: No repertoire was sampled before or during the peak T cell response, only after it.

Sequencing was performed with immunoSEQ multiplex PCR; in TCRdb, only in-frame clones are kept and a portion is missing. The sample holds around 75,000 clones, about 91% seen once. Between the trimmed V and J ends, which lost 3 bases and 6 bases, there was a span of 12 bases. The CDR3 runs 13 residues. Germline loops: CDR1 MDHEN, CDR2 SYDVKM. Details on this clone: The antigen remains undetermined.

Sequencing used peripheral blood, obtained 28 days after the second dose of the MenACWY control vaccine. The chain is built from TRBV28 and TRBJ2-7; a possible D gene is TRBD2 (6 bases). This clonotype originated in an adult who received the MenACWY meningococcal vaccine as a control. The CDR3 sequence is CASSLGTSGEQYF. The CDR3 DNA sequence: TGTGCCAGCAGTTTGGGGACTTCTGGCGAGCAGTACTTC.